These 10 T cell receptor beta chains share one sample of origin, sequenced in a study of blood T cell repertoires in COVID-19. Method: immunoSEQ multiplex PCR; TCRdb's copy keeps in-frame clones and lacks some. The table has roughly 180,000 clones, approximately 80% seen once. Source material: PBMCs or T cells enriched from blood (not recorded which). These receptors were collected from a man in his 60s who had been exposed to COVID-19.

The chain couples TRBV5-4 to TRBJ2-7; TRBD2 matches 10 bases. The trim removed 4 bases at V and 0 bases at J, leaving 4 bases unmatched. This CDR3 is 15 amino acids long. The germline CDR1 and CDR2 sequences are SGHNT and YYREEE (reference sequence). The CDR3 protein is CASSISGRSSYEQYF. CDR3 DNA sequence: TGTGCCAGCAGCATTAGCGGGAGGAGCTCCTACGAGCAGTACTTC.

The rearrangement uses TRBV6-6 and TRBJ1-5; no clear D gene. Trimming cost V 2 bases and J 5 bases, with 10 bases left between them. The CDR3 length is 14 residues. Germline-derived CDR1 and CDR2 are MNHNY and SVGAGI (reference sequence). Here the CDR3 reads CASSYAGTDQPQHF. CDR3 nucleotides: TGTGCCAGCAGTTACGCGGGAACCGATCAGCCCCAGCATTTT.

This clone was detected once. The chain joins TRBV3-1 (or the pseudogene TRBV3-2) to TRBJ1-5; D perhaps matches TRBD1 (6 bases). From germline, CDR1 is LGHDT and CDR2 YNNKEL (reference sequence). V was cut by 1 base and J by 0 bases, with 10 bases left in between. The CDR3 spans 16 residues. CDR3: CASSQGTAYSNQPQHF. The CDR3, as DNA: TGTGCCAGCAGCCAAGGGACAGCTTATAGCAATCAGCCCCAGCATTTT.

The chain's CDR3 is CASNPSDRDRETQYF. The CDR3 DNA is TGTGCCAGTAATCCATCGGACAGGGATCGAGAGACCCAGTACTTC. The chain couples TRBV19 to TRBJ2-5, with 8 bases that match TRBD1. Unmatched junction bases numbered 11, after V lost 7 bases and J lost 4 bases. The CDR3 length is 15 residues. CDR1 is LNHDA, CDR2 SQIVND, per germline (reference sequence). Full variable domain (remainder filled in from reference TRBV19 and TRBJ2-5): DGGITQSPKYLFRKEGQNVTLSCEQNLNHDAMYWYRQDPGQGLRLIYYSQIVNDFQKGDIAEGYSVSREKKESFPLTVTSAQKNPTAFYLCASNPSDRDRETQYFGPGTRLLVL.

The chain carries TRBV6-2 or TRBV6-3 and TRBJ2-7; 9 bases map to TRBD1. CDR3 length: 14 residues. The V gene end was trimmed by 6 bases and the J gene end by 3 bases; junction bases not matched to a gene: 6. Per the germline V gene, CDR1 is MNHEY and CDR2 is SVGEGT. The CDR3 DNA reads TGTGCCAGCAGCGGACAGGGGCCGATCTACGAGCAGTACTTC. As protein: CASSGQGPIYEQYF.

V is TRBV2 and J is TRBJ1-5; 9 bases agree with TRBD1. With 8 bases clipped from V and 4 bases from J, the junction kept 6 bases outside the gene matches. The CDR3 totals 14 residues. Germline V gene data show CDR1 as SNHLY and CDR2 as FYNNEI. DNA of the CDR3: TGTGCCAGCGCTGGGACAGGGCTTAATCAGCCCCAGCATTTT. Translating gives CASAGTGLNQPQHF.

V gene TRBV30 combines with J gene TRBJ1-4; 7 bases match TRBD1. This CDR3 has 14 residues. The germline V gene has CDR1 GTSNPN and CDR2 SVGIG (reference sequence). V gave up 2 bases and J gave up 3 bases; unmatched junction bases: 3. CDR3 in DNA: TGTGCCTGGAGTCAGGGGACAGCTAATGAAAAACTGTTTTTT. This encodes CAWSQGTANEKLFF.

The chain recombines TRBV14 with TRBJ2-2; 13 bases line up with TRBD2. Germline lookup yields CDR1 SGHDN and CDR2 FVKESK. The CDR3 has 19 amino acids. V shed 0 bases and J 6 bases; nucleotides not matched to a gene: 10. The CDR3 spells CASSQDRGLAGVYPGELFF. The DNA for the CDR3 is TGTGCCAGCAGCCAAGACCGCGGACTAGCGGGAGTGTACCCCGGGGAGCTGTTTTTT. Full variable domain (missing parts from reference TRBV14 and TRBJ2-2): EAGVTQFPSHSVIEKGQTVTLRCDPISGHDNLYWYRRVMGKEIKFLLHFVKESKQDESGMPNNRFLAERTGGTYSTLKVQPAELEDSGVYFCASSQDRGLAGVYPGELFFGEGSRLTVL.

By frequency in the sample, this clone is medium-sized (0.01 to 0.1%). The chain employs TRBV7-9 and TRBJ2-7, with 8 bases fitting TRBD2. The CDR3 is 17 residues long. Germline CDR1 is SEHNR and CDR2 is FQNEAQ (reference sequence). The J segment lost 2 bases and the V segment lost 1 base, leaving 10 bases of the junction unmatched. The CDR3 here is CASSLVGVSGDPYEQYF. The CDR3 nucleotides are TGTGCCAGCAGCTTAGTCGGTGTTAGCGGGGACCCCTACGAGCAGTACTTC.

The chain couples TRBV2 to TRBJ2-3; maybe TRBD1 (6 bases). Germline V gene lookup returns CDR1 SNHLY and CDR2 FYNNEI. Trimming took off 5 bases at V and 1 base at J, with 10 bases between the two ends. There are 14 residues in the CDR3. The DNA for the CDR3 is TGTGCCAGCAGTAGAGGGGGTGGCACAGATACGCAGTATTTT. Amino acid sequence: CASSRGGGTDTQYF.